These T cell receptor beta chains were read from a single sample in a study of cytomegalovirus exposure and HLA in healthy donors. The protocol was immunoSEQ multiplex PCR, while the TCRdb copy is restricted to in-frame clones and leaves out a portion. The data show 65,000 to 75,000 clones, roughly 74% seen once. Sequenced sample: PBMCs. The receptors come from a woman aged 55-69 years in good health and CMV-seropositive. CDR3s include the opening cysteine and the closing phenylalanine or tryptophan. The D gene is left open where the match is weak. Clone size appears in some rows only: once, few, many, or a class for an expanded clone.

CDR3 protein	CDR3 DNA	clone size	D gene	V gene	J gene	CDR3 length
CASIASGGPYTQYF	TGTGCCAGCATCGCTAGCGGGGGACCGTATACGCAGTATTTT	.	TRBD2	TRBV2	TRBJ2-3	14
CAWEGGWYGYTF	TGTGCCTGGGAGGGAGGGTGGTATGGCTACACCTTC	.	.	TRBV30	TRBJ1-2	12
CASSSLQGTNQPQHF	TGTGCCAGCAGTTCTTTACAGGGTACCAATCAGCCCCAGCATTTT	few	.	TRBV6-6	TRBJ1-5	15
CASSPRRSSGNTIYF	TGTGCCAGCAGTCCCAGGAGGAGCTCTGGAAACACCATATATTTT	.	.	TRBV11-3	TRBJ1-3	15
CASSRRESRVSPLHF	TGTGCCAGCAGCCGCCGGGAGAGTAGGGTTTCACCCCTCCACTTT	.	.	TRBV6-5	TRBJ1-6	15
CAISLGDSSSEAFF	TGTGCCATCAGCCTTGGAGACAGTTCTTCTGAAGCTTTCTTT	.	.	TRBV10-3	TRBJ1-1	14
CASSPPSAGKQFF	TGTGCCAGCAGCCCCCCCTCGGCAGGGAAGCAGTTCTTC	.	.	TRBV7-9	TRBJ2-1	13
CASRSSGSSETQYF	TGTGCCAGCAGAAGCTCAGGGTCGTCAGAGACCCAGTACTTC	few	.	TRBV2	TRBJ2-5	14
CASSSSQGYYGYTF	TGTGCCAGCAGTTCCTCACAGGGGTACTATGGCTACACCTTC	.	TRBD1	TRBV27	TRBJ1-2	14
CASSNRQNTGELFF	TGTGCCAGTAGTAACAGACAGAACACCGGGGAGCTGTTTTTT	.	.	TRBV19	TRBJ2-2	14
CATSRVGGQFGEKLFF	TGTGCCACCAGCAGAGTGGGGGGGCAGTTCGGTGAAAAACTGTTTTTT	.	.	TRBV15	TRBJ1-4	16
CASSHGQGVQPQHF	TGTGCCAGCAGCCACGGACAGGGTGTTCAGCCCCAGCATTTT	.	TRBD1	TRBV6-5	TRBJ1-5	14
CASSVSGVYGEAFF	TGTGCCAGCAGTGTAAGCGGGGTCTACGGTGAAGCTTTCTTT	few	.	TRBV25-1	TRBJ1-1	14
CASRRGGAVGPGYTF	TGCGCCAGCAGGAGGGGGGGTGCGGTCGGACCCGGCTACACCTTC	.	.	TRBV5-1	TRBJ1-2	15
CATSWGGGVAETQYF	TGTGCCACCAGCTGGGGTGGGGGGGTCGCAGAGACCCAGTACTTC	.	TRBD2	TRBV15	TRBJ2-5	15
CASSPPGLNYGYTF	TGTGCCAGCTCACCACCGGGACTGAACTATGGCTACACCTTC	.	.	TRBV18	TRBJ1-2	14
CASSPAGAQSYGYTF	TGTGCCAGCAGCCCGGCAGGGGCTCAGTCCTATGGCTACACCTTC	.	.	TRBV5-6	TRBJ1-2	15
CTSSQVLAGIGETQYF	TGCACCAGCAGCCAAGTACTAGCGGGAATAGGAGAGACCCAGTACTTC	.	.	TRBV1	TRBJ2-5	16
CASSLGQGMGYTF	TGTGCCAGCAGCTTGGGACAGGGGATGGGCTACACCTTC	.	TRBD1	TRBV7-6	TRBJ1-2	13
CASSVPTGDQPQHF	TGTGCCAGCAGTGTACCCACAGGGGATCAGCCCCAGCATTTT	once	TRBD1	TRBV2	TRBJ1-5	14
CAWSVGTRNTIYF	TGTGCCTGGAGTGTGGGGACAAGAAACACCATATATTTT	.	.	TRBV30	TRBJ1-3	13
CASSQDRRSNQPQHF	TGTGCCAGCAGCCAGGACAGACGAAGCAATCAGCCCCAGCATTTT	.	.	TRBV6-5	TRBJ1-5	15
CASSNRTSGSLGEQFF	TGCGCCAGCAGCAACAGGACTAGCGGGAGCCTGGGTGAGCAGTTCTTC	.	TRBD2	TRBV10-1	TRBJ2-1	16
CASSGQGGTNQPQHF	TGTGCCAGCAGTGGACAGGGGGGGACCAATCAGCCCCAGCATTTT	.	TRBD1	TRBV6-1	TRBJ1-5	15
CASSGETRSKTQYF	TGTGCCAGCAGCGGGGAGACCAGATCGAAGACCCAGTACTTC	.	.	TRBV5-6	TRBJ2-5	14
CASREDGLSYNEQFF	TGTGCCAGCAGGGAAGACGGTTTATCCTACAATGAGCAGTTCTTC	.	.	TRBV2	TRBJ2-1	15
CASSVEANEQFF	TGCGCCAGCAGTGTCGAGGCCAATGAGCAGTTCTTC	.	.	TRBV10-2	TRBJ2-1	12
CAWSVSGSNMNTEAFF	TGTGCCTGGAGTGTTTCAGGTTCTAACATGAACACTGAAGCTTTCTTT	.	.	TRBV30	TRBJ1-1	16
CASSLEREGYEQYF	TGTGCCAGCAGCTTGGAGCGGGAGGGCTACGAGCAGTACTTC	.	TRBD2	TRBV5-4	TRBJ2-7	14
CASSFGGGAETQYF	TGCGCCAGCAGCTTCGGCGGGGGGGCTGAGACCCAGTACTTC	.	TRBD2	TRBV5-1	TRBJ2-5	14
CATGQNYGYTF	TGTGCCACCGGACAGAACTATGGCTACACCTTC	.	.	TRBV19	TRBJ1-2	11
CAWSEGEQYF	TGTGCCTGGAGTGAGGGGGAGCAGTACTTC	.	.	TRBV30	TRBJ2-7	10
CASRAGQGARHGYTF	TGTGCCAGCAGGGCGGGACAGGGGGCGAGGCATGGCTACACCTTC	few	TRBD1	TRBV7-8	TRBJ1-2	15
CASSSREGGELFF	TGCGCCAGCAGCTCCAGGGAGGGCGGGGAGCTGTTTTTT	.	TRBD2	TRBV5-1	TRBJ2-2	13
CASSFAVNSQETQYF	TGCGCCAGCAGCTTTGCAGTCAATTCCCAAGAGACCCAGTACTTC	.	.	TRBV5-1	TRBJ2-5	15
CASSFGLAEAFF	TGTGCCAGCAGCTTTGGACTGGCTGAAGCTTTCTTT	few	.	TRBV5-6	TRBJ1-1	12
CASLTWGGSTDTQYF	TGTGCCAGCCTCACTTGGGGGGGTAGCACAGATACGCAGTATTTT	.	TRBD2	TRBV2	TRBJ2-3	15
CASSMGRGETQYF	TGTGCCAGTAGTATGGGGCGGGGGGAGACCCAGTACTTC	.	TRBD2	TRBV19	TRBJ2-5	13
CASTRLTGTNEKLFF	TGCGCCAGCACCCGCCTTACTGGAACTAATGAAAAACTGTTTTTT	.	.	TRBV5-1	TRBJ1-4	15
CASSVGRGASGELFF	TGTGCCAGCAGCGTAGGTCGGGGGGCGTCCGGGGAGCTGTTTTTT	.	.	TRBV9	TRBJ2-2	15
CASSPPGGGTDTQYF	TGCGCCAGCAGCCCGCCCGGCGGGGGCACAGATACGCAGTATTTT	.	.	TRBV4-1	TRBJ2-3	15
CASSYLQETQYF	TGTGCCAGCAGTTACCTCCAAGAGACCCAGTACTTC	.	.	TRBV6-6	TRBJ2-5	12
CASSSGVSYEQYF	TGTGCCAGCAGTTCCGGGGTCTCCTACGAGCAGTACTTC	.	.	TRBV28	TRBJ2-7	13
CASSVVRGQGAGETQYF	TGTGCCAGCAGTGTGGTGCGGGGACAGGGGGCGGGGGAGACCCAGTACTTC	.	TRBD1	TRBV6-1	TRBJ2-5	17
CASSIGSGTDRSYGYTF	TGCGCCAGCAGCATTGGATCCGGGACGGACAGATCCTATGGCTACACCTTC	.	.	TRBV5-1	TRBJ1-2	17
CASSKGDRVYGYTF	TGTGCCAGTAGTAAAGGGGACAGAGTCTATGGCTACACCTTC	.	TRBD1	TRBV19	TRBJ1-2	14
CASSLQTGVGNTIYF	TGTGCCAGCAGCTTGCAAACAGGGGTTGGAAACACCATATATTTT	.	TRBD1	TRBV5-4	TRBJ1-3	15
CASSRGDTGELFF	TGTGCCAGCAGTCGAGGAGACACCGGGGAGCTGTTTTTT	.	.	TRBV6-5	TRBJ2-2	13